Listed below are T cell receptor beta chains from one sample, sequenced in a study of CD8 T cells in Susac syndrome. TCRdb used MiXCR to reprocess the immunoSEQ multiplex PCR reads, holding one entry per CDR3 protein. The repertoire holds about 80,000 distinct CDR3 sequences, with approximately 94% as singletons. Sequencing input: CD8+ T cells from PBMCs. These receptors came from a human donor in good health. Each CDR3 is given with its conserved first and last residue. A D gene is named only where the DNA matches it firmly. Rows may omit the clone size; those that give it use once, few, many or a size class.

>once|NA|TRBJ1-5|TRBV12-3/TRBV12-4
TGTGCCAGCAGTTTTTTCGGCGGGAATCAGCCCCAGCATTTT
CASSFFGGNQPQHF
>NA|TRBD2|TRBJ2-3|TRBV4-1
TGCGCCAGCAGAAAGTTTGGAGGGGCTAGCGGGGAGTCAGATACGCAGTATTTT
CASRKFGGASGESDTQYF
>once|NA|TRBJ1-2|TRBV6-5
TGTGCCAGCAGACTGGGCCTAACCTATGGCTACACCTTC
CASRLGLTYGYTF
>NA|NA|TRBJ1-2|TRBV7-9
TGTGCCAGCAGCTTCATTTCCAGTCCTCACACCTTC
CASSFISSPHTF
>NA|TRBD2|TRBJ2-1|TRBV28
TGTGCCAGCAGTTTATCCTGGACTAGCCCTCCCAACAATGAGCAGTTCTTC
CASSLSWTSPPNNEQFF
>NA|TRBD1|TRBJ2-7|TRBV7-8
TGTGCCAGCAGCCGGGGACAGGCCTACGAGCAGTACTTC
CASSRGQAYEQYF
>few|TRBD2|TRBJ2-3|TRBV29-1
TGCAGCGTTGAAAGCCTCAGACTAGCGGGAGGTACAGATACGCAGTATTTT
CSVESLRLAGGTDTQYF
>NA|NA|TRBJ1-4|TRBV5-1
TGCGCCAGCAGCTTGACGAAGCCTAATGAAAAACTGTTTTTT
CASSLTKPNEKLFF
>NA|NA|TRBJ2-5|TRBV4-3
TGCGCCAGCAGCCTACGCCCCGGAGTGATGGAGACCCAGTACTTC
CASSLRPGVMETQYF
>NA|NA|TRBJ1-1|TRBV27
TGTGCCAGCAGGGGGGGAGAGAACACTGAAGCTTTCTTT
CASRGGENTEAFF
>NA|TRBD1|TRBJ1-2|TRBV29-1
TGCAGCGTTGATTGGGGAGGGACAGCGGAGCCCTATGGCTACACCTTC
CSVDWGGTAEPYGYTF
>once|NA|TRBJ1-5|TRBV6-1
TGTGCCAGCAGTGGCAAGTGGAGCAATCAGCCCCAGCATTTT
CASSGKWSNQPQHF
>NA|NA|TRBJ1-5|TRBV4-1
TGCGCCAGCAGCCAGAGACAGATTAATCAGCCCCAGCATTTT
CASSQRQINQPQHF
>NA|NA|TRBJ2-2|TRBV7-9
TGTGCCAGCAGCTTAGCGAACAGCCTCACCGGGGAGCTGTTTTTT
CASSLANSLTGELFF
>once|NA|TRBJ1-1|TRBV9
TGTGCCAGCACCCCAAGCCCTGGTGCAGGGATGAACACTGAAGCTTTCTTT
CASTPSPGAGMNTEAFF
>NA|NA|TRBJ2-5|TRBV28
TGTGCCAGCAGTTTAACCCCGGACATCCAAGAGACCCAGTACTTC
CASSLTPDIQETQYF
>NA|NA|TRBJ2-5|TRBV4-1
TGCGCCAGCAGCCAGATAACAACGGGGCAAGAGACCCAGTACTTC
CASSQITTGQETQYF
>NA|NA|TRBJ2-7|TRBV29-1
TGCAGCGTCCAGGAGGCAGGGAGCTCCTACGAGCAGTACTTC
CSVQEAGSSYEQYF
>NA|NA|TRBJ2-7|TRBV7-2
TGTGCCAGCAGCTTAGGAGGACAGCCTCTCTCCTACGAGCAGTACTTC
CASSLGGQPLSYEQYF
>once|TRBD1|TRBJ2-7|TRBV6-1
TGTGCCAGCAGTGCCCGACAGGGGGCAAACGAGCAGTACTTC
CASSARQGANEQYF
>NA|TRBD1|TRBJ1-6|TRBV5-1
TGCGCCAGCAGCTTGGAAGGGACAGGGGTGCCGTTCTATAATTCACCCCTCCACTTT
CASSLEGTGVPFYNSPLHF
>NA|TRBD1|TRBJ1-5|TRBV30
TGTGCCTGGAGTGTACGTTGGACAGGGGGCAGTCAGCCCCAGCATTTT
CAWSVRWTGGSQPQHF
>NA|TRBD2|TRBJ2-1|TRBV4-1
TGCGCCAGCAGCCACGCCGTCCCGGGGGGGGATGAGCAGTTCTTC
CASSHAVPGGDEQFF
>NA|TRBD1|TRBJ1-2|TRBV12-5
TGTGCTAGTGGTTTGGTACAAAGGGACAGGGACTATGGCTACACCTTC
CASGLVQRDRDYGYTF
>NA|NA|TRBJ1-2|TRBV13
TGTGCCAGCAGCTCCCGGAATCTAGGTGGTGGCTACACCTTC
CASSSRNLGGGYTF
>NA|NA|TRBJ1-1|TRBV9
TGTGCCAGCAGCGGCGCAGGTGCCGAAGCTTTCTTT
CASSGAGAEAFF
>NA|TRBD2|TRBJ2-1|TRBV19
TGTGCCAGTAGTGGCTCTAGCGGGAGGATTACCAATGAGCAGTTCTTC
CASSGSSGRITNEQFF
>NA|NA|TRBJ1-2|TRBV27
TGTGCCAGCAGTTTAGGGCAGATATCCAACTATGGCTACACCTTC
CASSLGQISNYGYTF